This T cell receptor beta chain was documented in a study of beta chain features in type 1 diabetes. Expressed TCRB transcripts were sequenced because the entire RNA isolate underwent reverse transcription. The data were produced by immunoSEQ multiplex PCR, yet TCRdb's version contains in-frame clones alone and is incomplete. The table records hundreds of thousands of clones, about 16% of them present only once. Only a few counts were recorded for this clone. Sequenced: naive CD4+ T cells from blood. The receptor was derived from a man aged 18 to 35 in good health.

CDR3: CASSRTSGASTDTQYF. The CDR3 DNA reads TGTGCCAGCAGCCGGACTAGCGGGGCCTCCACAGATACGCAGTATTTT. This chain joins TRBV7-9 and TRBJ2-3; 12 bases agree with TRBD2. The CDR3 consists of 16 residues. The germline CDR1 and CDR2 sequences are SEHNR and FQNEAQ (reference sequence). The trim removed 5 bases at V and 2 bases at J, leaving 5 bases unmatched.